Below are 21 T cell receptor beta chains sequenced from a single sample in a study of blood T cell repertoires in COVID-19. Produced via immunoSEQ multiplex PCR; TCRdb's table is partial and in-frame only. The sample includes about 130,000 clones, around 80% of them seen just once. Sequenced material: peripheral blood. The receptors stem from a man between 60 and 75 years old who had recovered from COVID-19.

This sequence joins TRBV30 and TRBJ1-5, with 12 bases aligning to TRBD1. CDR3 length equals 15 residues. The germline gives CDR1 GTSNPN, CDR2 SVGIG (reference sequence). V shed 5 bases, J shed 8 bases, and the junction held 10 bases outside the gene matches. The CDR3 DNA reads TGTGCCTGGGGACGGGGGGACAGGGGGCCAGAGCCCCAGCATTTT. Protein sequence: CAWGRGDRGPEPQHF.

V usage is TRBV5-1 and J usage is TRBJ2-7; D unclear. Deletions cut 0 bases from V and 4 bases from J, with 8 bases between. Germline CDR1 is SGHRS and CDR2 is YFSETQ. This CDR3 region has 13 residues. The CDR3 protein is CASSLENSYEQYF. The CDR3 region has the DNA TGCGCCAGCAGCTTGGAAAACAGTTACGAGCAGTACTTC.

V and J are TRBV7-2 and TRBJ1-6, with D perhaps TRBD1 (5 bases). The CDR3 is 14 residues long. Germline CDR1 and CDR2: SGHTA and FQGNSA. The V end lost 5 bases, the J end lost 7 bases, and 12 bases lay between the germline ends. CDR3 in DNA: TGTGCCAGCAGCCTCAGGGAAGGGAATTCACCCCTCCACTTT. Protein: CASSLREGNSPLHF. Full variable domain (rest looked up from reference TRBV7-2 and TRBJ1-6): GAGVSQSPSNKVTEKGKDVELRCDPISGHTALYWYRQSLGQGLEFLIYFQGNSAPDKSGLPSDRFSAERTGGSVSTLTIQRTQQEDSAVYLCASSLREGNSPLHFGNGTRLTVT.

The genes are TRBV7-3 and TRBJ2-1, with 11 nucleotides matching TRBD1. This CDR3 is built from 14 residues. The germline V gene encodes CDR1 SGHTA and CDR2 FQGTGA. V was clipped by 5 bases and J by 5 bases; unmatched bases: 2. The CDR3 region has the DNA TGTGCCAGCAGCCTGGACAGGGGGCACAATGAGCAGTTCTTC. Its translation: CASSLDRGHNEQFF.

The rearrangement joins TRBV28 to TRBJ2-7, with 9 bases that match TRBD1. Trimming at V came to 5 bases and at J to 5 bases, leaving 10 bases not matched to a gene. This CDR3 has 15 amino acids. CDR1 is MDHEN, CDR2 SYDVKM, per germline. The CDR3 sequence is CASSPPGDRVHEQYF. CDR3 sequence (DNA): TGTGCCAGCAGTCCCCCGGGGGACAGGGTACACGAGCAGTACTTC.

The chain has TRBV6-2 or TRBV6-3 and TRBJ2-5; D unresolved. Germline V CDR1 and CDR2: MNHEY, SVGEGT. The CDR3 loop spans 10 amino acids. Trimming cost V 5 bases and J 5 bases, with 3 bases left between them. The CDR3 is CASSRETQYF. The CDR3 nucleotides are TGTGCCAGCAGTCGTGAGACCCAGTACTTC.

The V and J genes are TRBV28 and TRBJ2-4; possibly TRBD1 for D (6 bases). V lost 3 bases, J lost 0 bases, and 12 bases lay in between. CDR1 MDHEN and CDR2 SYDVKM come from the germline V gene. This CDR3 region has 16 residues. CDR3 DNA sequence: TGTGCCAGCAGTTTGGGGACACTCCTAGCCAAAAACATTCAGTACTTC. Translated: CASSLGTLLAKNIQYF.

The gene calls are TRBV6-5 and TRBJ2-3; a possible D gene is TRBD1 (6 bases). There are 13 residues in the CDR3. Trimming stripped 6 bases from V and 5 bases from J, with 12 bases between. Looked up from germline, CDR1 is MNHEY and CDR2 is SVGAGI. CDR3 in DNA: TGTGCCAGCAGGAGGGGGTTCGAAGATACGCAGTATTTT. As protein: CASRRGFEDTQYF.

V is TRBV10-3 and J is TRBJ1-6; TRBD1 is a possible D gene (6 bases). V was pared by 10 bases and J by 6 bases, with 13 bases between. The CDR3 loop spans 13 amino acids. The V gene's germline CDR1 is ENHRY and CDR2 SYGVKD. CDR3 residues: CATQGPPNSPLHF. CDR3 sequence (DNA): TGTGCCACCCAGGGGCCCCCTAATTCACCCCTCCACTTT.

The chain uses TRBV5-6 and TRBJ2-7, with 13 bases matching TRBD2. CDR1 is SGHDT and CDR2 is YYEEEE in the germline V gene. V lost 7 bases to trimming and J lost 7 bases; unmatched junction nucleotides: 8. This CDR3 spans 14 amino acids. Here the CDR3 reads CASGGLAGVGEQYF. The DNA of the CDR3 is TGTGCCAGCGGAGGACTAGCGGGAGTAGGGGAGCAGTACTTC.

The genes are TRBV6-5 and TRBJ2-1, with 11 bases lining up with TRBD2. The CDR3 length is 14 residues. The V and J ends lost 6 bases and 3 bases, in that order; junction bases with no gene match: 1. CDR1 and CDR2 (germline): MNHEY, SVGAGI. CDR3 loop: CASSTSGGYNEQFF. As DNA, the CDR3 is TGTGCCAGCAGCACTAGCGGGGGCTACAATGAGCAGTTCTTC.

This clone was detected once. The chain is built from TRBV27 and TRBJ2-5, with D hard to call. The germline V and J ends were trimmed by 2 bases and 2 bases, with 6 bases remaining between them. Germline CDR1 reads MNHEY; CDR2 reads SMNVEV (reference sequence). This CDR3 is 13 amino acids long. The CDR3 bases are TGTGCCAGCAGTTTACGGCGGCAAGAGACCCAGTACTTC. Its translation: CASSLRRQETQYF.

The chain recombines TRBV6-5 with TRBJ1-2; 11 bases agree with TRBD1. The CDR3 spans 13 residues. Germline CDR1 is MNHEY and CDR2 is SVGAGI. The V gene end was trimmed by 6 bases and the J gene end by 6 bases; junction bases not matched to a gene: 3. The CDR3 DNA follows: TGTGCCAGCAGCGGGACAGGGGGTCATGGCTACACCTTC. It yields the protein CASSGTGGHGYTF.

The chain's CDR3 is CASSPLDAAATGANVLTF. Here the CDR3 DNA reads TGTGCCAGCAGTCCCCTGGATGCGGCAGCAACTGGGGCCAACGTCCTGACTTTC. This chain connects TRBV6-2 or TRBV6-3 to TRBJ2-6; unclear D gene. Germline V gene sequence: CDR1 MNHEY, CDR2 SVGEGT. V was shortened by 5 bases and J by 2 bases, with 19 bases between the two germline ends. The CDR3 length is 18 residues.

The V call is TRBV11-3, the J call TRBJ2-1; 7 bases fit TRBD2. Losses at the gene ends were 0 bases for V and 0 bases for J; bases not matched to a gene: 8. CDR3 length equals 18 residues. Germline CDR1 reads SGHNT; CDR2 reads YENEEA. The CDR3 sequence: CASSLDMASGSSYNEQFF. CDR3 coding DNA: TGTGCCAGCAGCTTAGATATGGCTAGCGGAAGCTCCTACAATGAGCAGTTCTTC.

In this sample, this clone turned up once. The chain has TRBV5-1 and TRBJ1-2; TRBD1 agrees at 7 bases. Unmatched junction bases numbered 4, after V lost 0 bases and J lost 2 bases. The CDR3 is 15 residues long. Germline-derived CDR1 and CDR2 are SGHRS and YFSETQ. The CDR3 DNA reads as TGCGCCAGCAGCTTGGAACAGGGGTTCAACTATGGCTACACCTTC. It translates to CASSLEQGFNYGYTF.

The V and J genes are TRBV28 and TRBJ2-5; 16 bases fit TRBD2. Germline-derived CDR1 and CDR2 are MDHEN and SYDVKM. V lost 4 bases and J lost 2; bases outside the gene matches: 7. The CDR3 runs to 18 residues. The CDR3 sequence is CASSSRGTSGGEQETQYF. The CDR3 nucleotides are TGTGCCAGCAGTTCACGCGGGACTAGCGGGGGGGAGCAAGAGACCCAGTACTTC.

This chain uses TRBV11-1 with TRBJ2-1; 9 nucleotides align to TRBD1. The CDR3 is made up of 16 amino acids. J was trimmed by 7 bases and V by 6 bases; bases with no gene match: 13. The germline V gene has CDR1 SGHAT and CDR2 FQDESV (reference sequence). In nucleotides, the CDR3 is TGTGCCAGCAGTTCTCGACAGGGGGGGTTTGAGAATGAGCAGTTCTTC. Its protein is CASSSRQGGFENEQFF.

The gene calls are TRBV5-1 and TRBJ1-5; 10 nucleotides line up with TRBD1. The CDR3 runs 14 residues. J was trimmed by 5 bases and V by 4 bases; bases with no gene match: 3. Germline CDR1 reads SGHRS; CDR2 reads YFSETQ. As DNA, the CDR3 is TGCGCCAGCAGCCCCGGGACAGGGGATCAGCCCCAGCATTTT. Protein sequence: CASSPGTGDQPQHF.

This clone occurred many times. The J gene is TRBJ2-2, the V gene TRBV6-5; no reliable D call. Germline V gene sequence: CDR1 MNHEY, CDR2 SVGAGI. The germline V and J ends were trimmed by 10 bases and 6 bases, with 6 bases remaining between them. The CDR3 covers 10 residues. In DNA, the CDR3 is TGTGCCATATCAGCCGGGGAGCTGTTTTTT. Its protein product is CAISAGELFF.

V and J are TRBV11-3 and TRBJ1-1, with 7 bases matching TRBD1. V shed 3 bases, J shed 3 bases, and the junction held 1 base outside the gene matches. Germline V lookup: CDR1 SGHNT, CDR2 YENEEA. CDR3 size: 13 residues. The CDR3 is CASSFDRDTEAFF. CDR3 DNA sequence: TGTGCCAGCAGCTTCGACAGGGACACTGAAGCTTTCTTT.